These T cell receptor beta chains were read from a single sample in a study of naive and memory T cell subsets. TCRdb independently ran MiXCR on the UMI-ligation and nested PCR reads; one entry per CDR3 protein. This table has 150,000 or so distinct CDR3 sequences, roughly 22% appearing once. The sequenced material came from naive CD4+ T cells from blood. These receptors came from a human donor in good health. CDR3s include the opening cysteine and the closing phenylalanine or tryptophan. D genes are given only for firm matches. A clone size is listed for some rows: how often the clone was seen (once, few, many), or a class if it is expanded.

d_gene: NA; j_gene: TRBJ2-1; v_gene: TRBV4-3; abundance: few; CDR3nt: TGCGCCAGCAGCCAAGTGGGGGGTGGTTTCGTTGGTGAGCAGTTCTTC; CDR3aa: CASSQVGGGFVGEQFF
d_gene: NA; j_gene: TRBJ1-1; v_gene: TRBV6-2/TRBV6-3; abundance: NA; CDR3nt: TGTGCCAGCAGTTACGAGACAGTTCTCTGGAACACTGAAGCTTTCTTT; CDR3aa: CASSYETVLWNTEAFF
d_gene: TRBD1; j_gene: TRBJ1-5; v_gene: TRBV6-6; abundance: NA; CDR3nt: TGTGCCAGCAGTTTGGGACAGAATAGCAATCAGCCCCAGCATTTT; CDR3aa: CASSLGQNSNQPQHF
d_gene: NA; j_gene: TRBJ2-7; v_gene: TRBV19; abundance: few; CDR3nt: TGTGCCAGTAGTCTCCGGACGGCCGACTACTACGAGCAGTACTTC; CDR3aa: CASSLRTADYYEQYF
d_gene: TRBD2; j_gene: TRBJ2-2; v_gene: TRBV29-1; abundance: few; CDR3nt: TGCAGCGCCGGACTAGCGGTTAACACCGGGGAGCTGTTTTTT; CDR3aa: CSAGLAVNTGELFF
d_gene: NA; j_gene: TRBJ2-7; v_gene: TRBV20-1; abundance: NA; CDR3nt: TGCAGTGCTAGATACATAGACTACGAGCAGTACTTC; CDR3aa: CSARYIDYEQYF
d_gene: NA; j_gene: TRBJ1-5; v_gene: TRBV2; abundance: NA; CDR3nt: TGTGCCAGCGGAATTTTGGGGGGGAATCAGCCCCAGCATTTT; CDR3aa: CASGILGGNQPQHF
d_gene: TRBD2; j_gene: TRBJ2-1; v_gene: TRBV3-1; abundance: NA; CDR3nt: TGTGCCAGCAGCTTAACTAGCGGGATCTCCTACAATGAGCAGTTCTTC; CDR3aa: CASSLTSGISYNEQFF
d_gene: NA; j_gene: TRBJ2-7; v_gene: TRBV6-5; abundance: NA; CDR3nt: TGTGCCAGCAGAATCATAGAAGGAAGGGAGTACTTC; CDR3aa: CASRIIEGREYF
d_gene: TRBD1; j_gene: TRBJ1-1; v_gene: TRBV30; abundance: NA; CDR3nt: TGTGCCTGGAGTTACAGGGGTAACACTGAAGCTTTCTTT; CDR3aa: CAWSYRGNTEAFF
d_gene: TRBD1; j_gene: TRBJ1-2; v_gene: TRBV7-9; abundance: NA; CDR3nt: TGTGCCAGCAGGGGACAGGGGCTAGGCTACACCTTC; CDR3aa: CASRGQGLGYTF
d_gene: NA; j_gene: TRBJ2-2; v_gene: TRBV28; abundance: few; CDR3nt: TGTGCCAGCTGGGGGAGGAACACCGGGGAGCTGTTTTTT; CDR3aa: CASWGRNTGELFF
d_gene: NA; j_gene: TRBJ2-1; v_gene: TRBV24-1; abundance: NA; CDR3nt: TGTGCCACCAGTGACTCAGGGGGGGGCGACTACAATGAGCAGTTCTTC; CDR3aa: CATSDSGGGDYNEQFF
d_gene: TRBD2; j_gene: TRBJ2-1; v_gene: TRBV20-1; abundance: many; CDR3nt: TGCAGTGCTAAAACGGGACTAGCGGGAGTTTCGACCTACAATGAGCAGTTCTTC; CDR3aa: CSAKTGLAGVSTYNEQFF
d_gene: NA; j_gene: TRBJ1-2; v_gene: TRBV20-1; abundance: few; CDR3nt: TGCAGTGCTTCCCCCGGGGAGGCCCTGGGTGGCTACACCTTC; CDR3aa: CSASPGEALGGYTF
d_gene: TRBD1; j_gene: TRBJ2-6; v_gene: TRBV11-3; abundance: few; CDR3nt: TGTGCCAGCAGCCTCCTTTTTCGGGACAGGAGGAGTCCCTCTGGGGCCAACGTCCTGACTTTC; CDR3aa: CASSLLFRDRRSPSGANVLTF
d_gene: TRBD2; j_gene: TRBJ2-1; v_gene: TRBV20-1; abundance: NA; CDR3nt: TGCAGTGCTAGTCTACTAGCGGGGCTCGAATCGGAGCAGTTCTTC; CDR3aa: CSASLLAGLESEQFF
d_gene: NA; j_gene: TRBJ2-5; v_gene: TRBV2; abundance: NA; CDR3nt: TGTGCCAGCAGTGAAGGGCTGACAGAGAGCCAAGAGACCCAGTACTTC; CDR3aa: CASSEGLTESQETQYF
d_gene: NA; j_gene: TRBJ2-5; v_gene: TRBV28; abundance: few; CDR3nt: TGTGCCAGCAGGTCCCGTCAAGAGACCCAGTACTTC; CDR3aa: CASRSRQETQYF
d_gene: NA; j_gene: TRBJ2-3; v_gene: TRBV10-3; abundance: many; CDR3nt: TGTGCCATCAGTGTCAGAGGGGGAGATACGCAGTATTTT; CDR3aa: CAISVRGGDTQYF